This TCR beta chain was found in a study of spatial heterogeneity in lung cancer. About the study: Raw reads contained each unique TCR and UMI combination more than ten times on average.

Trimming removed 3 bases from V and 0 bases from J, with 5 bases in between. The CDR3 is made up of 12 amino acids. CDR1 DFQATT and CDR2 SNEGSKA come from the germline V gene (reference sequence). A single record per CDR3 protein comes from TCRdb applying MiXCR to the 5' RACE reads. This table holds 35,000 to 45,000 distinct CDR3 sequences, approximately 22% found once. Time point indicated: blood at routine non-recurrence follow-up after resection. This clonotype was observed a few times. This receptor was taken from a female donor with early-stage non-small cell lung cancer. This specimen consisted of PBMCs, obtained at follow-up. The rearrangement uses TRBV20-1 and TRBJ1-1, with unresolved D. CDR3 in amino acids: CSASAVNTEAFF. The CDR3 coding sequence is TGCAGTGCTAGCGCCGTGAACACTGAAGCTTTCTTT.